The clone carrying this TCR beta chain was counted once. V was clipped by 6 bases and J by 3 bases, with 16 bases between them. In germline, CDR1 is SQVTM, CDR2 ANQGSEA. The CDR3 has 14 amino acids. Here immunoSEQ multiplex PCR was the method, and the copy in TCRdb shows in-frame clones only, minus some. The sample shows 80,000 to 130,000 clones, 80% to 90% of them seen only once. This sample is part of a study of blood T cell repertoires in COVID-19. As for the study in general: Both acute and convalescent COVID-19 samples were obtained from the United States, Italy and Spain. T cells, B-cell-depleted T cells, or PBMCs provided the cDNA or gDNA that served as material.

Participants were placed into cohorts based on the clinical history they reported. This chain joins TRBV29-1 and TRBJ2-3, with D maybe TRBD1 (5 bases). This sequence originates from a woman between 50 and 59 years old who had recovered from COVID-19. Sequenced input: PBMCs or T cells enriched from blood (not recorded which). CDR3 protein: CSVEQASWTDTQYF. The CDR3, as DNA: TGCAGCGTCGAACAGGCCTCCTGGACAGATACGCAGTATTTT.